This T cell receptor (beta chain) was sequenced in a study of blood T cell repertoires in COVID-19. Study-level information: PBMCs, B-cell-depleted T cells, or T cells provided the cDNA or gDNA that made up the material.

Some clones are missing from TCRdb's copy, which holds only in-frame ones; the method was immunoSEQ multiplex PCR. Counted here are under 200,000 clones, around nine tenths occurring once; the ten biggest clones make up around 1.5%. CDR1 and CDR2 (germline): SGHDT, YYEEEE. CDR3 size: 12 residues. V was pared by 2 bases and J by 4 bases, with 4 bases between. This TCR was recovered from a man younger than 35 with active or convalescent COVID-19. Input material: peripheral blood. The chain links TRBV5-6 to TRBJ1-5; D call uncertain. This chain's CDR3 is CASSLQNQPQHF. The CDR3 DNA reads as TGTGCCAGCAGCTTACAGAATCAGCCCCAGCATTTT.